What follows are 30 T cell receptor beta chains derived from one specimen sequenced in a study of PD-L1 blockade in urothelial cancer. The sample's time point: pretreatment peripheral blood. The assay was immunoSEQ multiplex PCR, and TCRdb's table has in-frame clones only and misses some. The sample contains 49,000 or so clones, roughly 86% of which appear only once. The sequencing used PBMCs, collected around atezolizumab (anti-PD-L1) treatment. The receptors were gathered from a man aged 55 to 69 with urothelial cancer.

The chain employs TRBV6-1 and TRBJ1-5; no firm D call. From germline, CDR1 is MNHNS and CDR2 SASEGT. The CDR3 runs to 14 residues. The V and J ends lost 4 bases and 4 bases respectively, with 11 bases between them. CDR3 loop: CASSGDYRNQPQHF. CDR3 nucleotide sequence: TGTGCCAGCAGTGGAGACTATCGGAATCAGCCCCAGCATTTT.

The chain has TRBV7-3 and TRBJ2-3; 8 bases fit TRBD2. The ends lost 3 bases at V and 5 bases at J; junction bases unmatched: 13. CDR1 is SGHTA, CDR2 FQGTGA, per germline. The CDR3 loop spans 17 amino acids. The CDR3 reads CASSFLPGGGRQDTQYF. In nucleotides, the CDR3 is TGTGCCAGCAGCTTCCTCCCGGGCGGGGGGCGCCAAGATACGCAGTATTTT.

In DNA, the CDR3 is TGTGCCAGCAGCCTTGGGACTAGCGTATACCAAGAGACCCAGTACTTC. Translation: CASSLGTSVYQETQYF. V is TRBV11-2 and J is TRBJ2-5, with TRBD2 matching 10 bases. The CDR3 spans 16 residues. V shed 5 bases, J shed 0 bases, and the junction held 6 bases outside the gene matches. Germline assignment: CDR1 SGHAT and CDR2 FQNNGV.

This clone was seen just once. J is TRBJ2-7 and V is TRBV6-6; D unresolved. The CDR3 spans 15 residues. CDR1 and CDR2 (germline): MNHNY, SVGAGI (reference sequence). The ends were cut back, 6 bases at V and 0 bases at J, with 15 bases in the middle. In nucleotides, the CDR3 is TGTGCCAGCAGCCAGGTCGTTGGTAGCTCCTACGAGCAGTACTTC. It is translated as CASSQVVGSSYEQYF.

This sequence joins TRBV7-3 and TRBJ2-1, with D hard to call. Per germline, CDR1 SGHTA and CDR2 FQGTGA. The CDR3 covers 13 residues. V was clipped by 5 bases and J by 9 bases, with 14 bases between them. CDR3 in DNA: TGTGCCAGCAGCCCCACTTCTCTTGGTGAGCAGTTCTTC. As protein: CASSPTSLGEQFF.

The CDR3 loop is CASSQGASGRLNEQFF. The CDR3 bases are TGCGCCAGCAGCCAAGGGGCTTCCGGGAGGTTAAATGAGCAGTTCTTC. The genes are TRBV4-3 and TRBJ2-1; 7 bases map to TRBD2. Germline CDR1 is LGHNA and CDR2 is YSLEER. The junction had 10 bases not matched to a gene; V was cut back by 1 base and J by 7 bases. The length of the CDR3 is 16 residues.

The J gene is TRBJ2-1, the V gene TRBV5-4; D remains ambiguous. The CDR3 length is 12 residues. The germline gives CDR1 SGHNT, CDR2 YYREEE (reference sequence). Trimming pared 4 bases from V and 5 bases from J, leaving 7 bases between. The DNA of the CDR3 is TGTGCCAGCAGCGACATAAACAATGAGCAGTTCTTC. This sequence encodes CASSDINNEQFF.

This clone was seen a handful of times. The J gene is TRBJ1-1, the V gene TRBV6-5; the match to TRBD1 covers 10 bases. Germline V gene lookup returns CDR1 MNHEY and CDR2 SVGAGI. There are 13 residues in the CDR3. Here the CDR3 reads CASRQGAGREAFF. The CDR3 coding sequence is TGTGCTTCCAGACAGGGGGCGGGTCGAGAAGCTTTCTTT.

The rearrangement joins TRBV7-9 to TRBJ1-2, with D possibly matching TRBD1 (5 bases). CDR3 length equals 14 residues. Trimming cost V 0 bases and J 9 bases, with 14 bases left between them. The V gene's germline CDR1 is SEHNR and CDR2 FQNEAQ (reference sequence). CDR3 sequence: CASSLAQAPIRYTF. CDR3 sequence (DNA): TGTGCCAGCAGCTTAGCACAGGCGCCTATCCGCTACACCTTC.

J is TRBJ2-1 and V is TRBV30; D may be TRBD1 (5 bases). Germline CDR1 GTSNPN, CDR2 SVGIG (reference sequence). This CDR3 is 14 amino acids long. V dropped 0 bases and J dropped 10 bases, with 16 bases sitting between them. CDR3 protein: CAWSVGERRTEQFF. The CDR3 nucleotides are TGTGCCTGGAGTGTTGGTGAACGAAGGACAGAGCAGTTCTTC.

CDR3: CSVDRPRGEILYGYTF. CDR3 in DNA: TGCAGCGTTGATAGGCCTCGGGGGGAGATACTCTATGGCTACACCTTC. The chain uses TRBV29-1 and TRBJ1-2; D is perhaps TRBD1 (5 bases). Trimming removed 3 bases at V and 4 bases at J, with 21 bases between. The germline CDR1 and CDR2 sequences are SQVTM and ANQGSEA. This CDR3 has 16 residues.

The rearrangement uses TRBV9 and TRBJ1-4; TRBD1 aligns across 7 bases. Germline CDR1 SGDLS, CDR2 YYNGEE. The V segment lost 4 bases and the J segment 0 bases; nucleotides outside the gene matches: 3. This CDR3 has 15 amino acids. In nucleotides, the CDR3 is TGTGCCAGCAGCCCCCAGGGGGCAACTAATGAAAAACTGTTTTTT. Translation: CASSPQGATNEKLFF.

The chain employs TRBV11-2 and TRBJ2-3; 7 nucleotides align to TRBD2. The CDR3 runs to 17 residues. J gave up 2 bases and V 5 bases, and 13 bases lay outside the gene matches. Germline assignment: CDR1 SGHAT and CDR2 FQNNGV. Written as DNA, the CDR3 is TGTGCCAGCAGCCCCAGAGGGGCGGGAGACCTCACAGATACGCAGTATTTT. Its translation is CASSPRGAGDLTDTQYF. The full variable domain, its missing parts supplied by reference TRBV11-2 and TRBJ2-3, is EAGVAQSPRYKIIEKRQSVAFWCNPISGHATLYWYQQILGQGPKLLIQFQNNGVVDDSQLPKDRFSAERLKGVDSTLKIQPAKLEDSAVYLCASSPRGAGDLTDTQYFGPGTRLTVL.

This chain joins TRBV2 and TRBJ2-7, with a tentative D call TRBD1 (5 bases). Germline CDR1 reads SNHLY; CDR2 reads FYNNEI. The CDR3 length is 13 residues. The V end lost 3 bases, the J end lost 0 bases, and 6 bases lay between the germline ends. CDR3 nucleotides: TGTGCCAGCAGTGATGACAGCTCCTACGAGCAGTACTTC. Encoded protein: CASSDDSSYEQYF.

The CDR3 nucleotides are TGCGCCAGCAGCGGGACAGGGGGATTAAACATTCAGTACTTC. Protein product: CASSGTGGLNIQYF. The genes are TRBV10-1 and TRBJ2-4; 11 nucleotides line up with TRBD1. The trim removed 6 bases at V and 6 bases at J, leaving 4 bases unmatched. The CDR3 has 14 residues. Per the germline V gene, CDR1 is WNHNN and CDR2 is SYGVQD (reference sequence).

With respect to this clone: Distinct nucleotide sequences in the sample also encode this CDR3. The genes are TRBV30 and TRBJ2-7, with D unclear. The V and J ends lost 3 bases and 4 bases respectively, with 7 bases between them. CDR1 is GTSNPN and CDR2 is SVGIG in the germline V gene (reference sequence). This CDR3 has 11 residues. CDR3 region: CAWSPLYEQYF. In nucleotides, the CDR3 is TGTGCCTGGAGCCCCTTATACGAGCAGTACTTC.

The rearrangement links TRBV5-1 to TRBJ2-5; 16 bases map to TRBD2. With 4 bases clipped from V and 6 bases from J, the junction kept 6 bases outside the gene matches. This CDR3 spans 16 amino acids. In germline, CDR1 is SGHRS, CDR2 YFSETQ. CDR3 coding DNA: TGCGCCAGCAGCCCGGGACTAGCGGGAGGGCCACAGACCCAGTACTTC. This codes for CASSPGLAGGPQTQYF.

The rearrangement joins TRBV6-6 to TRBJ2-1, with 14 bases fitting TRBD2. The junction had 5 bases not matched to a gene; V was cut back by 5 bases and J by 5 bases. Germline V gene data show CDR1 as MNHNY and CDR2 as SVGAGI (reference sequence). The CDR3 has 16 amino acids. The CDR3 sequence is CASSRGLAGGDNEQFF. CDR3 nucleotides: TGTGCCAGCAGTCGCGGACTAGCGGGAGGTGACAATGAGCAGTTCTTC.

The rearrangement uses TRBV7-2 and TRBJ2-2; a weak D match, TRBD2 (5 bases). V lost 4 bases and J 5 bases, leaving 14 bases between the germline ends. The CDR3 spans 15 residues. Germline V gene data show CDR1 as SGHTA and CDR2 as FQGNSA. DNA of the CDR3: TGTGCCAGCAGCTCCCATATCGGCGGGACCGGGGAGCTGTTTTTT. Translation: CASSSHIGGTGELFF.

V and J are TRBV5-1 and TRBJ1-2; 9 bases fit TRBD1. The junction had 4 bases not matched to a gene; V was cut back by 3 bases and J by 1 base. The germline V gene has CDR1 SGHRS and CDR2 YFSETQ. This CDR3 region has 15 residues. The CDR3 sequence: CASSYGTGINYGYTF. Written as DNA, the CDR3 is TGCGCCAGCAGCTACGGGACAGGGATTAACTATGGCTACACCTTC.

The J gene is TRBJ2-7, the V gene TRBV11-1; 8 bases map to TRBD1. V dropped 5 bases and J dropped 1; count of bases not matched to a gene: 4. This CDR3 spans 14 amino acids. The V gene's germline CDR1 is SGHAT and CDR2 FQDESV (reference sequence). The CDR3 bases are TGTGCCAGCAGCAGAGGACAGGGTTCCTACGAGCAGTACTTC. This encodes CASSRGQGSYEQYF.

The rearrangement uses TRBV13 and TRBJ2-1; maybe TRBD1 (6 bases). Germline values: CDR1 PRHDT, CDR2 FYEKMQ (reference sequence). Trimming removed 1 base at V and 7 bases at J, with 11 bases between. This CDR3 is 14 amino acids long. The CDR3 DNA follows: TGTGCCAGCAGCTTAGCCAGGGGTGTTAATGAGCAGTTCTTC. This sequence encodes CASSLARGVNEQFF.

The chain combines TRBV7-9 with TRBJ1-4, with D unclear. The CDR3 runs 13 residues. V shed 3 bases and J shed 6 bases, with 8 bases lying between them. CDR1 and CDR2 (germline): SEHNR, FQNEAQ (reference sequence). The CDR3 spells CASSLGADEKLFF. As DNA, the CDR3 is TGTGCCAGCAGCTTGGGTGCGGATGAAAAACTGTTTTTT.

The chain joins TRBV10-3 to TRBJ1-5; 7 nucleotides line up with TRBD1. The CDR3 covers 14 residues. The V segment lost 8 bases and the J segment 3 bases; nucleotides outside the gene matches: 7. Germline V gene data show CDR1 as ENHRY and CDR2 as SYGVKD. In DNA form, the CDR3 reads TGTGCCATCGGAAGGGACAGATCCAATCAGCCCCAGCATTTT. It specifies CAIGRDRSNQPQHF.

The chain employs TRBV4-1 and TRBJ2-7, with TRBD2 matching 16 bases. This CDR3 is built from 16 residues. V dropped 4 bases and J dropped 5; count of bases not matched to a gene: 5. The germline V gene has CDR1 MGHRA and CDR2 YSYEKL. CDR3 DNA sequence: TGCGCCAGCAGCCGAGTCGGGACTAGCGGGAGGGACGAGCAGTACTTC. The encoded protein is CASSRVGTSGRDEQYF.

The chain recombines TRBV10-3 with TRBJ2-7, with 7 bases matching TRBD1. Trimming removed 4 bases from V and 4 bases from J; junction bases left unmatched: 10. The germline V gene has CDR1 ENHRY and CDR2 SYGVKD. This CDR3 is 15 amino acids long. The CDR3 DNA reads TGTGCCATCAGTGGGTCGACAGGGACATCTTACGAGCAGTACTTC. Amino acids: CAISGSTGTSYEQYF.

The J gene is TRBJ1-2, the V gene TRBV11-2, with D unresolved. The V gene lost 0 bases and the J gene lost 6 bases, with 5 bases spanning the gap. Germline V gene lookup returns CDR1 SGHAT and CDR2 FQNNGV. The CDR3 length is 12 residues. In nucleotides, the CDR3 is TGTGCCAGCAGCTTAGAAGCTCATGGCTACACCTTC. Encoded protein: CASSLEAHGYTF.

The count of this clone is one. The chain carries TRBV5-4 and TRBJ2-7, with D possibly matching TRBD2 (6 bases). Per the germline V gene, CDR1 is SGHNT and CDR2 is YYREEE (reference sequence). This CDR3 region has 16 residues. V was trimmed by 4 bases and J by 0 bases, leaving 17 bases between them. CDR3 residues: CASSRTTGTLSYEQYF. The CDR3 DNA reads TGTGCCAGCAGCCGAACGACCGGGACTCTCTCCTACGAGCAGTACTTC.

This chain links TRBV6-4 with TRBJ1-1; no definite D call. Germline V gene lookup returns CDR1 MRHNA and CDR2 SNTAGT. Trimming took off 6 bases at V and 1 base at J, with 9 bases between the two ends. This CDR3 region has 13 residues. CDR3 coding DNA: TGTGCCAGCAGCCTTCAGGAGAACACTGAAGCTTTCTTT. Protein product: CASSLQENTEAFF.

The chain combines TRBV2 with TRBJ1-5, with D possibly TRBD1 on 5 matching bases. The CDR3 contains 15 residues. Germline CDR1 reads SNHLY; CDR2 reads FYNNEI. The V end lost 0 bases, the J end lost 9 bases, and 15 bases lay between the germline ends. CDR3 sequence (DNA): TGTGCCAGCAGTGAAGCTAGACAGCAAACGTCGCCCCAGCATTTT. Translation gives CASSEARQQTSPQHF. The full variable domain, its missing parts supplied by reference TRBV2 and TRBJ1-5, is EPEVTQTPSHQVTQMGQEVILRCVPISNHLYFYWYRQILGQKVEFLVSFYNNEISEKSEIFDDQFSVERPDGSNFTLKIRSTKLEDSAMYFCASSEARQQTSPQHFGDGTRLSIL.